Here is one T cell receptor (beta chain) with its context. No antigen is known for it. No clone much larger than this one lies a single base away; base qualities are absent. The library was built by means of 5' RACE. Sequencing relied on an Illumina HiSeq 2500. A second roughly 6 to 12 cycle PCR used a sample-barcoded 5' primer and a J-beta primer mix. A template-switch 5' adaptor carrying 12 random nucleotides introduced a unique molecular identifier onto each TCR beta cDNA molecule. At least 2.5 million CDR3-containing paired-end reads were obtained from each sample. First-strand cDNA was synthesized from all RNA with the Mint cDNA synthesis kit, primed by a TRBC-specific oligonucleotide. Following uracil-DNA glycosylase treatment, all cDNA underwent a first 18-cycle PCR with the universal primers M1SS and BC2_uni_R. Processing in the source paper ran as follows. Each sample was normalized by randomly selecting 1 million high-quality reads, each carrying a distinct molecular identifier. Instead of being binned into consensus sequences, reads that shared molecular identifiers were thrown out. MiTCR, run with a Q25 quality threshold and the strictest error-elimination algorithm, handled CDR3 identification, clonotype clustering and error correction. A nonparametric unseen species model with Euler transformation was used to estimate lower-bound total TCR beta diversity. The public reads were run again by TCRdb, first through fastp at Q25 and then through MiXCR, and only productive beta chains were kept. Every CDR3 protein is listed once, alongside the most common genes and DNA of its rows. Here the V and J calls rest on TCRdb's processing, not on the authors' analysis. The sample data list hundreds of thousands of distinct CDR3 sequences, and about three fifths of these were observed just once. Around 20% of the sample lies in the top ten.

Systemically healthy Caucasian individuals from Russia, some 38 in total and aged roughly 6 to 100 years, were included as donors. Approximately 9.7 milliliters of peripheral blood were drawn from each donor into EDTA-treated Vacutainer tubes. Ficoll-Paque density-gradient centrifugation was used to isolate PBMCs, with at least 6 million obtained per sample. Total RNA was extracted from PBMCs with Trizol reagent, with at least 6 micrograms obtained per sample. For every donor, an aliquot of PBMCs went through flow cytometry to measure the percentages of naive CD45RAhigh/CD27high T cells. The data are from a study of blood T cells in healthy people across ages (dated by TCRdb to between 2014 and 2017). General notes on the study: Template switching captured roughly one uniquely barcoded TCR beta cDNA molecule per two T cells in model experiments. Using deep sequencing normalized with unique cDNA molecular identifiers, the study measured how TCR beta repertoire diversity changes with age. The donors were split into four age groups: young (average approximately 16 years), middle-aged (around 40), aged (about 62) and long-lived (about 82). To avoid experimental bias, donors of different ages were randomly spread across the sequencing lanes. Two additional independent replicas of 1 million unique cDNA reads from the same blood draw were analyzed for two donors (one aged 18 to 29 and one aged 80 or older).

As encoded in the germline V gene (reference sequence), CDR1 is DFQATT while CDR2 is SNEGSKA. The CDR3 runs 14 residues from the cysteine to the phenylalanine. Only the CDR3 DNA is retained, 42 bases long and in frame from the first base. V is pruned by 4 bases and J by 2 bases, leaving 4 bases of the junction without a gene match. On the study overall, not on this receptor specifically: Compared with the aged group, the long-lived group had more naive CD4+ T cells, fewer expanded clones and increased TCR diversity, a pattern suggesting age selection. There was a strong correlation between observed TCR beta diversity and the percentage of naive T cells measured by flow cytometry. Because donor CMV infection status was unknown, age-related changes in expanded clonotypes were potentially confounded. Estimates of total diversity based on one million sequenced T cells were considered lower bounds and underestimates. Observed TCR beta diversity per million T cells fell roughly linearly with age, and a significant reduction was already apparent by age about 36. Conclusive comparison of naive and antigen-experienced compartments was prevented by the profiling of bulk unsorted PBMCs.

The chain employs TRBV20-1 and TRBJ2-2; 7 nucleotides in the junction match TRBD2. The sequenced sample consisted of blood. This sequence was found in a man aged 25 to 45 in good health. The CDR3 protein is CSAKRTRNTGELFF. The DNA sequence reads TGCAGTGCTAAGCGGACTAGAAACACCGGGGAGCTGTTTTTT.